This section outlines one T cell receptor beta chain sequence together with its context. Its antigen is undetermined. TCRdb passed the 5' RACE reads through MiXCR, listing each CDR3 protein once. Among roughly 450,000 distinct CDR3 sequences listed, 26% were seen once. This sample was taken from a study of CD8 T cells in ankylosing spondylitis. Study results and caveats: Roughly eight highly homologous variants made up a TCR beta motif that seemed to typify ankylosing spondylitis blood.

This sequence originates from a male donor with ankylosing spondylitis. Sample: blood, either unsorted or a sorted T cell fraction (not recorded which).

The CDR3 sequence: CASSPPPTSGLYNEQFF. DNA of the CDR3: TGTGCCAGCAGCCCACCCCCCACTAGCGGCCTCTACAATGAGCAGTTCTTC. The chain has TRBV3-1 and TRBJ2-1, with 8 bases lining up with TRBD2. The V segment lost 4 bases and the J segment 3 bases; nucleotides outside the gene matches: 11. Germline values: CDR1 LGHDT, CDR2 YNNKEL (reference sequence). The CDR3 is 17 amino acids.